Listed here are 6 T cell receptor beta chains from one sample, sequenced in a study of glioma-infiltrating T cells. Using RNA template, CDR3s of TCR alpha and beta were amplified with iRepertoire arm-PCR. TCRdb re-derived calls from the multiplex PCR reads in MiXCR, one entry per CDR3 protein. Of about 93,000 distinct CDR3 sequences in the sample, about 37% were seen once. The material sequenced was glioma tissue, nonneoplastic brain tissue, or PBMCs (not recorded which). The source is a human donor with low-grade glioma or glioblastoma, undergoing nonglioma brain surgery, or in good health (not recorded which).

For this clonotype: A much bigger clone sits one base away, suggesting this may be a read error. The chain combines TRBV29-1 with TRBJ2-1; D gene uncertain. The CDR3 is made up of 13 amino acids. Per the germline V gene, CDR1 is SQVTM and CDR2 is ANQGSEA. CDR3 sequence reads: CSGIRLSYNEKFF. CDR3 DNA sequence: TGCAGCGGTATTAGGTTATCCTACAATGAGAAGTTCTTC.

This clonotype was seen repeatedly, ten times or more. The chain employs TRBV20-1 and TRBJ2-1; 14 bases line up with TRBD2. Germline CDR1 is DFQATT and CDR2 is SNEGSKA (reference sequence). The CDR3 spans 18 residues. Trimming removed 3 bases from V and 7 bases from J; junction bases left unmatched: 14. DNA of the CDR3: TGCAGTGCTAGGGGTAGTGTGGGGACTAGCGGGAGCTGGAATGAGCAGTTCTTC. Translation gives CSARGSVGTSGSWNEQFF.

The sample holds many counts of this clonotype. The chain recombines TRBV3-1 with TRBJ2-7; TRBD2 aligns across 11 bases. CDR3 length: 16 amino acids. Trimming cost V 4 bases and J 1 base; bases outside gene matches: 6. Germline V gene sequence: CDR1 LGHDT, CDR2 YNNKEL (reference sequence). The CDR3 region is CASSRRLAGWSYEQYF. Written as DNA, the CDR3 is TGTGCCAGCAGCCGGCGACTAGCGGGATGGTCCTACGAGCAGTACTTC.

The rearrangement uses TRBV28 and TRBJ2-2; 9 nucleotides match TRBD1. Germline lookup yields CDR1 MDHEN and CDR2 SYDVKM. This CDR3 is 14 amino acids long. The V gene end was trimmed by 8 bases and the J gene end by 7 bases; junction bases not matched to a gene: 8. The CDR3 region has the DNA TGTGCCAGCGCCTCGGACAGGGGCAACGGGGAGCTGTTTTTT. Translating it yields CASASDRGNGELFF.

As for this clonotype: Since the CDR3 does not end with the conserved phenylalanine or tryptophan, this likely comes from a read error. Because the CDR3's place on the DNA is in doubt, the DNA is left out and the CDR3 is given as listed by TCRdb. The rearrangement uses TRBV4-1 and TRBJ2-7; TRBD1 is taken as the D call from the table, unchecked against the DNA. The CDR3 contains 14 residues when both ends are counted. Per the germline V gene, CDR1 is MGHRA and CDR2 is YSYEKL. The CDR3: CASSQQGQTYEEYY.

Note on this clonotype: The junction differs from germline at one of its ends, possibly a read error. The chain links TRBV27 to TRBJ2-1; 7 bases are a match to TRBD2. The germline V gene encodes CDR1 MNHEY and CDR2 SMNVEV (reference sequence). The CDR3 runs 15 residues. The CDR3 DNA is TGTGCCAGCAGTGCCTCTAGCGGTCCTTACAATGGGCAGTTCTTC. Residues: CASSASSGPYNGQFF.